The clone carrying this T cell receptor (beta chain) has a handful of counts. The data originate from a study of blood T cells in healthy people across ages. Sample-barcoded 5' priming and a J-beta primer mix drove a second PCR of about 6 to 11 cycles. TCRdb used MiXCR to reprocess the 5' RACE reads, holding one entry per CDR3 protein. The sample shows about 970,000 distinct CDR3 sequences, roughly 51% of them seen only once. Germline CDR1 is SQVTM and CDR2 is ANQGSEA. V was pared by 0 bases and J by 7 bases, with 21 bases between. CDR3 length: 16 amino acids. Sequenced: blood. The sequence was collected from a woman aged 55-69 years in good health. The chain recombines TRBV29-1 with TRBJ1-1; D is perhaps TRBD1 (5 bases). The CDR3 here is CSVEDQIGGGNSEAFF. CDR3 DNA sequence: TGCAGCGTTGAAGATCAAATTGGGGGGGGAAATAGTGAAGCTTTCTTT. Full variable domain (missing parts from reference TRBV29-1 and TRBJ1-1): SAVISQKPSRDICQRGTSLTIQCQVDSQVTMMFWYRQQPGQSLTLIATANQGSEATYESGFVIDKFPISRPNLTFSTLTVSNMSPEDSSIYLCSVEDQIGGGNSEAFFGQGTRLTVV.